This record looks at one T cell receptor (beta chain) sequence and its context. Its antigen remains unidentified. No qualities accompany the bases; no much larger clone lies one base away. This sample was taken from a study of cytomegalovirus exposure and HLA in healthy donors (dated by TCRdb to about 2017). Background on the whole study: An earlier analysis of approximately 590 of the donors reported approximately 290 Gb of sequence data and more than 90 million unique TCR beta sequences from approximately 180 million T cells. Rather than drawing on any new phenotypic data, the later analysis identified candidate immune exposures from TCR beta sequences and the way those sequences occurred across donors. High-throughput TCR immunosequencing, statistical association of individual TCRs with disease status, and machine learning were combined to predict cytomegalovirus infection status. Roughly five DR-DQ haplotypes were handled as single units for association and clustering, since linkage in the cohort was strong. The aim of the study was to test whether cataloging public T cell receptors could identify signatures of past pathogen exposure. Across about 380 genotyped donors of the cohort, an average of roughly 200,000 unique TCR beta nucleotide sequences per donor were sequenced, and 15% to 20% of those sequences were non-productive. Donor age, sex, ethnicity and CMV serostatus were compiled alongside the repertoire data. In a later analysis, previously published TCR beta repertoires from some 640 donors were re-analyzed and high-resolution HLA genotyping was added so that TCR occurrence patterns could be studied. A later genetic analysis used genome-wide SNP genotypes for about 60% of the 666 donors, treating that subset as a discovery cohort. Both class I and class II loci were covered by HLA typing, at four-digit resolution. The number of typed donors differed by locus: roughly 629-630 for A, B, C, DRB1 and DQB1; about 520 for DQA1; approximately 600 for DPA1; and 450 to 480 for DPB1. A separate validation cohort of 100 to 150 different subjects was used in addition to the roughly 700-subject first cohort. To decide whether each TCR beta V gene segment behaved as functional or pseudogenic, an earlier analysis of some 600 of the donors relied on high-throughput TCR beta sequencing. All discovery cohort repertoires had been generated using a single sequencing platform. An early release covering roughly 600 HLA-typed donors comprised about 310 gigabases of sequencing data and around 85 million unique TCR sequences. The study profiled the T cell repertoires of fewer than 850 subjects by immunosequencing and related them to cytomegalovirus serostatus. The genetic ancestry cluster associated with self-reported Caucasian donors included around four fifths of the 398 genotyped donors. Overall study outcomes, separate from this receptor: It was suggested by the authors that the approach could potentially be generalized to other disease states and immunological phenotypes. Assigning TCR associations to individual alleles was difficult when HLA alleles, especially DR and DQ, strongly co-occurred. According to a later analysis, parvovirus B19, influenza, CMV and Epstein-Barr virus appeared linked to several top co-occurrence clusters. In vitro tests confirmed that a few of the cytomegalovirus-associated TCR beta chains recognize cytomegalovirus antigens. Because HLA typing was unavailable for some donors at each locus, only the typed subset was used in association tests. Specific HLA alleles were associated with some 15,000 TCR beta sequences at a false discovery rate of 0.05 in a later analysis. In the study, approximately 150 TCR beta chains were listed as associated with cytomegalovirus. The only immune exposure information available for the cohort was CMV serostatus. Because the 87-base-pair reads could not distinguish some IMGT-functional V segments, including TRBV6-2 and TRBV6-3, those segments were excluded. A later analysis found that TCR association rates varied across HLA loci, with DRB1 alleles showing the most associated TCRs and HLA-C alleles the fewest. A further reported finding was that TCR beta sequences accurately predicted the HLA-A and HLA-B alleles for most subjects in the first cohort. In an earlier analysis of 450 to 750 of the donors, most TCR beta V segments appeared in productive rearrangements about 87% or about 30% of the time, broadly matching IMGT annotations. According to a later genetic analysis, donors in an Asian-associated ancestry cluster had fewer N-insertions in productive TCRs than the approximately 610-donor mean. An association between a missense DCLRE1C variant and V-gene and J-gene trimming of TCR beta chains was found in a later genetic analysis and replicated in an independent cohort. A cluster of highly shared sequence variants was judged likely to be a technical artifact of the sequencing pipeline. Compared with equally common non-associated chains, HLA-associated TCR beta chains in a later analysis were more clonally expanded and had lower generation probabilities. Correlated functional status among segregating V segments might be attributable to linkage disequilibrium, but an unknown experimental factor could not be ruled out. In both the original and validation cohorts, the classifier was reported to diagnose cytomegalovirus status with high specificity and sensitivity. The earlier analysis of 587 of the donors excluded fewer than 20 rarely observed V segments, including chromosome 9 orphons, because counts were too low. In this cohort, only TCR beta chains were sequenced, and detectable features were limited by the absence of alpha or paired-chain data. The presence/absence analyses assumed that sequencing depth was roughly uniform across donors, and that assumption may not be true. Most TCR sequences were observed very rarely across donors, whereas some public TCRs were present in many individuals. In a later analysis, most CMV-associated TCR beta chains were found to appear HLA-restricted, with HLA associations seemingly driven largely by CMV exposure.

The cohort was made up of 500 to 850 healthy bone marrow donors. At the time of sampling, every cohort member was nominally healthy, though immune exposures that went unrecorded were likely present. The donor was CMV seronegative and belonged to the group of several hundred seronegative cohort members. Each donor provided a peripheral blood sample, and peripheral blood mononuclear cells were used for TCR beta sequencing. The Qiagen DNeasy Blood Extraction Kit was used to extract genomic DNA from the blood cell samples. Library generation was performed with the immunoSEQ multiplex PCR assay. For the multiplex PCR, a mixture combining 60 forward primers for TCR Vbeta segments and 13 reverse primers for TCR Jbeta segments was used. Amplification of the CDR3 region of rearranged TCR beta genes was performed with a multiplex PCR assay on genomic DNA. On the Illumina HiSeq System, the amplified TCR beta libraries were sequenced as 87-base-pair reads. The paper's processing steps were these. A later analysis tallied approximately 87 million unique TCR beta chains across the 550 to 850 repertoires, and approximately 12 million of those chains were shared by two or more donors. Raw reads were error-corrected and collapsed into unique sequences with a nearest-neighbor algorithm that merged closely related sequences to remove PCR and sequencing errors. V, D and J gene segments were assigned by aligning CDR3 sequences to IMGT reference sequences. For a sequence to be retained, a match of at least six nucleotides to both a V gene segment and a J gene segment was required. Rearrangements were called productive when the CDR3 lacked stop codons and stayed in frame with V and J; all others were non-productive. Following IMGT convention, CDR3 was defined as the stretch from the second conserved V-encoded cysteine up to the conserved J-encoded phenylalanine. In an earlier analysis of just under 600 of the donors, sequences lacking an unambiguous match to a single V gene segment were excluded. An earlier analysis of 587 of the donors classified V segments as functional when productive rearrangements were above 56.7% and as segregating when the standard deviation between donors was above 5%. A statistical classification framework was built to diagnose cytomegalovirus status from the catalog of TCR beta chain sequences. In a later analysis, V and J genes were assigned by comparing TCR nucleotide sequences against IMGT/GENE-DB human TR gene sequences. In a later analysis, CDR3 sequences and most-parsimonious VDJ recombination scenarios were assigned using the TCRdist pipeline. A later analysis defined each TCR beta chain by its CDR3 amino acid sequence plus V-gene family, and excluded reads lacking a unique V-gene family. To address suspected cross-contamination and a sequencing artifact, a later analysis removed roughly 640 highly shared, low-generation-probability nucleotide sequences. A later analysis calculated a clonal expansion index for each public chain from normalized within-repertoire ranks of inferred template counts. In a later analysis, generation probabilities were computed with a VDJ recombination model fitted to out-of-frame rearrangements, and the resulting probabilities were checked against IGoR. Hypergeometric tests were used in a later analysis to score TCR-TCR, TCR-HLA and TCR-CMV co-occurrence, with a repertoire-size bias correction applied to the TCR pairs. False discovery rates were estimated in a later analysis by permuting HLA or CMV assignments 20 times. A later analysis grouped co-occurring TCRs with DBSCAN, adding TCRdist sequence similarity when clustering within HLA-allele-positive subsets. Co-occurrence clustering excluded repertoires with fewer than 30,000 or more than 120,000 public chains, plus five with anomalous nucleotide sharing. TCRdb provides this immuneACCESS table in a form limited to in-frame rearrangements. Some clones are lacking; in checked studies, under half of them reflect an unresolved V gene, and why the rest are absent is not known. The DNA was the basis for D and trimming; V, J and clone size are from that table. Counted in this sample were some 150,000 clones; around four fifths of them appeared once. Around 3.2% of the sample belongs to the ten largest clones.

From the cysteine up to the phenylalanine, the CDR3 has a length of 14 residues. Only CDR3 DNA remains: 42 bases, in frame from the first base. Taken from the germline V gene (reference sequence), the CDR1 and CDR2 loops are GTSNPN and SVGIG. V trim: 4 bases; J trim: 1 base; unmatched bases: 6. Material: PBMCs. The rearrangement joined TRBV30 to TRBJ1-2, with 7 bases in between that match TRBD1. The origin of this receptor is a male donor in good health and CMV-seronegative. The CDR3 corresponds to CAWTPDRLNYGYTF. The sequence in DNA is TGTGCCTGGACCCCGGACAGGCTTAACTATGGCTACACCTTC. Here the CDR3 is joined to the reference TRBV30 and TRBJ1-2 genes, and the full variable domain is: SQTIHQWPATLVQPVGSPLSLECTVEGTSNPNLYWYRQAAGRGLQLLFYSVGIGQISSEVPQNLSASRPQDRQFILSSKKLLLSDSGFYLCAWTPDRLNYGYTFGSGTRLTVV.